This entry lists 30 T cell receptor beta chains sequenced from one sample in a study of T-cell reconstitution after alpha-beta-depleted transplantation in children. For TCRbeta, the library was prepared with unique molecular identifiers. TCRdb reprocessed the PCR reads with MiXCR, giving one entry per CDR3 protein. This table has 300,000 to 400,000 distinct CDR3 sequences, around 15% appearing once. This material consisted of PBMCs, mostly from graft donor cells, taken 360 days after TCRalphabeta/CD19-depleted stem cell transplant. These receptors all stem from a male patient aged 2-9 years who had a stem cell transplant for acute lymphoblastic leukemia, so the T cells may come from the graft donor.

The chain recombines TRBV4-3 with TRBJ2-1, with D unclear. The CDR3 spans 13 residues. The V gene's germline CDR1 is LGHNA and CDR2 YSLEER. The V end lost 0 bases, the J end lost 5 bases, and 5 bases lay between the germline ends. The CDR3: CASSQETHNEQFF. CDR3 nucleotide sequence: TGCGCCAGCAGCCAAGAAACTCACAATGAGCAGTTCTTC.

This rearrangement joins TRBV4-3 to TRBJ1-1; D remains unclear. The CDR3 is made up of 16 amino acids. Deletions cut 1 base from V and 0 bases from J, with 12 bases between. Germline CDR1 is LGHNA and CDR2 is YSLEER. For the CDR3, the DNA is TGCGCCAGCAGCCAAGCAGTGAGAGGAATGAACACTGAAGCTTTCTTT. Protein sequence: CASSQAVRGMNTEAFF.

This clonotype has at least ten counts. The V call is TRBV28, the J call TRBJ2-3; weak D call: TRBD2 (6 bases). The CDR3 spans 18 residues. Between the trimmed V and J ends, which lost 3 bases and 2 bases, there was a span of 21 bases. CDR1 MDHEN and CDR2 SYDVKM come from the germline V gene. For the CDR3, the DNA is TGTGCCAGCAGTTTGCTCGCAGTACTAGCTCCTCTCACAGATACGCAGTATTTT. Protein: CASSLLAVLAPLTDTQYF.

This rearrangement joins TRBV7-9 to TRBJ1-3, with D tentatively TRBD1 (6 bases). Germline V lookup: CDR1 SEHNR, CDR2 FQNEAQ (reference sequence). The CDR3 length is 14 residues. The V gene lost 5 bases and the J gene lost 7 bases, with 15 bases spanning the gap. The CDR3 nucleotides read TGTGCCAGCAGCACCCGGACAGTTTTCAACACCATATATTTT. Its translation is CASSTRTVFNTIYF.

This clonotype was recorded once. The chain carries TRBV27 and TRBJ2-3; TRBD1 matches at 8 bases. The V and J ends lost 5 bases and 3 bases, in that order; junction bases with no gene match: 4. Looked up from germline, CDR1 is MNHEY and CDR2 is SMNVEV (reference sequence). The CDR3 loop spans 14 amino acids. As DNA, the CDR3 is TGTGCCAGCAGTACGAGACAGGGGACAGATACGCAGTATTTT. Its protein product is CASSTRQGTDTQYF.

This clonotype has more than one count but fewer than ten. This chain's CDR3 is CASSLGLLGFNNEQFF. The CDR3 nucleotides read TGTGCCAGCAGCCTCGGACTCCTAGGGTTCAACAATGAGCAGTTCTTC. The chain combines TRBV7-2 with TRBJ2-1; D perhaps matches TRBD2 (5 bases). This CDR3 has 16 residues. Deletions cut 5 bases from V and 5 bases from J, with 19 bases between. CDR1 SGHTA and CDR2 FQGNSA come from the germline V gene.

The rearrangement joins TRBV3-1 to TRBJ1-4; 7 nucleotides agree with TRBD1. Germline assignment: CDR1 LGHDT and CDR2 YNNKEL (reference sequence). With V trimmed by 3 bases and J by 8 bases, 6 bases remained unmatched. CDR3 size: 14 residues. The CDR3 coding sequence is TGTGCCAGCAGCCAGAACAGGGGTACCGAAAAACTGTTTTTT. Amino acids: CASSQNRGTEKLFF.

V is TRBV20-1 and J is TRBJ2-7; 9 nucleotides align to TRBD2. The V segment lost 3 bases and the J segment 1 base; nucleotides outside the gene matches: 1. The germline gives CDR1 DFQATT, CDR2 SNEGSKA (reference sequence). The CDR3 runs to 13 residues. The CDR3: CSARSGRSYEQYF. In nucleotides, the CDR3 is TGCAGTGCTAGGAGCGGGAGGTCCTACGAGCAGTACTTC.

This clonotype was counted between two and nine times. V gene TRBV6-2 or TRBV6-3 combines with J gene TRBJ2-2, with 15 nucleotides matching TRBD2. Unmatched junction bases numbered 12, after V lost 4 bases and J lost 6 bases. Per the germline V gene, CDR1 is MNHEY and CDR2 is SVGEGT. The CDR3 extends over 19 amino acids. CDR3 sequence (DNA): TGTGCCAGCAGTTCCCCTGGACTAGCGGGAGGGCTGAGTTCCGGGGAGCTGTTTTTT. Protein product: CASSSPGLAGGLSSGELFF.

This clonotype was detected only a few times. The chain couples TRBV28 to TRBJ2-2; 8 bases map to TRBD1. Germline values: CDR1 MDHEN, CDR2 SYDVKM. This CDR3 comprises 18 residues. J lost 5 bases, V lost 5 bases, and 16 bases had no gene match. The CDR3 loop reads CASSRGRPRQGLTGELFF. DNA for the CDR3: TGTGCCAGCAGTCGAGGGAGGCCGAGACAGGGGCTGACCGGGGAGCTGTTTTTT.

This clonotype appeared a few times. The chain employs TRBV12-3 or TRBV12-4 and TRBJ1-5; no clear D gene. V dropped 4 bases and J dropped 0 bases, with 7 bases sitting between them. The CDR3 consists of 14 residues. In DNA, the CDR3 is TGTGCCAGCAGTTCCACCCATAGCAATCAGCCCCAGCATTTT. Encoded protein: CASSSTHSNQPQHF.

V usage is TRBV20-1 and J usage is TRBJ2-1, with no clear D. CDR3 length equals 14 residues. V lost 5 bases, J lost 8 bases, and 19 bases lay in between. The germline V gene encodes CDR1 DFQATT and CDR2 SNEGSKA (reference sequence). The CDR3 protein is CSAYPEFEGDEQFF. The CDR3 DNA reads TGCAGTGCTTACCCGGAGTTTGAAGGCGATGAGCAGTTCTTC.

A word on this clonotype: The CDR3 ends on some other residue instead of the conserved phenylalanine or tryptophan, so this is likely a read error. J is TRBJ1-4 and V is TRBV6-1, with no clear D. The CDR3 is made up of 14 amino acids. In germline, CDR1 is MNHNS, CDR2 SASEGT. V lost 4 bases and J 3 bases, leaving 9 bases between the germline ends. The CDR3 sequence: CASSGVGANEKLFS. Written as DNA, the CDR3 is TGTGCCAGCAGTGGGGTTGGGGCTAATGAAAAACTGTTTTCT.

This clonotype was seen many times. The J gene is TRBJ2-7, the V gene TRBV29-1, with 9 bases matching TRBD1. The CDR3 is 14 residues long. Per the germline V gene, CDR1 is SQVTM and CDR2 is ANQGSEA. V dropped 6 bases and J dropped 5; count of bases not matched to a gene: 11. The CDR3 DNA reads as TGCAGCGTAAGCGGGGACAGGGTCGAGGACGAGCAGTACTTC. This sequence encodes CSVSGDRVEDEQYF.

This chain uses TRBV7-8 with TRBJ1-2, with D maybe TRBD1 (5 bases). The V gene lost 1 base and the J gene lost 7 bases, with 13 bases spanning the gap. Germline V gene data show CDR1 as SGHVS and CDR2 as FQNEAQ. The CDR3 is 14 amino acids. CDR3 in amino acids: CASSLGAQGGGYTF. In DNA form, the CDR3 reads TGTGCCAGCAGCTTAGGGGCGCAGGGCGGTGGCTACACCTTC.

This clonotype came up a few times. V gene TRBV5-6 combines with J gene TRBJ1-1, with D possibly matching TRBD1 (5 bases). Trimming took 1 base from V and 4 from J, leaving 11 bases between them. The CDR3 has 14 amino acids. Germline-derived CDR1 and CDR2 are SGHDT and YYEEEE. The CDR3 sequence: CASSLLRGGTEAFF. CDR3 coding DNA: TGTGCCAGCAGCTTGCTACGGGGCGGCACTGAAGCTTTCTTT.

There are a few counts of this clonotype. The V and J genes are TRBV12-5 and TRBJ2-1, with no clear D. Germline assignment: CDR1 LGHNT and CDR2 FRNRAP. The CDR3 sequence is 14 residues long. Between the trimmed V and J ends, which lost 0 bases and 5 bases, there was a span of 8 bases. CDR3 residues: CASGLVRLNNEQFF. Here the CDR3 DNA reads TGTGCTAGTGGTTTGGTAAGGCTAAACAATGAGCAGTTCTTC.

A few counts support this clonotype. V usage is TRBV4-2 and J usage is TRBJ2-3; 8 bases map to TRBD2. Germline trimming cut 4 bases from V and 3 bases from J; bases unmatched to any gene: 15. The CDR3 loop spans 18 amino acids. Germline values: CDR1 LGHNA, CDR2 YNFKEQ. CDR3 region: CASSLTKLGVAGTDTQYF. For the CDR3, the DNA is TGTGCCAGCAGCCTAACCAAGCTAGGGGTAGCGGGGACAGATACGCAGTATTTT.

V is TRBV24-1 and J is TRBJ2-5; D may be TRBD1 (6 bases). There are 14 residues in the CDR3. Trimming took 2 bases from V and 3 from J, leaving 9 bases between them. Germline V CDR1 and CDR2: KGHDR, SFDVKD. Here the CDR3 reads CATSDWDKKETQYF. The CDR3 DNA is TGTGCCACCAGTGATTGGGACAAAAAAGAGACCCAGTACTTC.

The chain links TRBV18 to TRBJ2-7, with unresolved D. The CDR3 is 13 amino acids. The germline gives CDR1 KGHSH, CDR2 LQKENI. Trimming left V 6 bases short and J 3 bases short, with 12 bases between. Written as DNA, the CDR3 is TGTGCCAGCTCTTACAGTGCAGACTACGAGCAGTACTTC. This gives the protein CASSYSADYEQYF.

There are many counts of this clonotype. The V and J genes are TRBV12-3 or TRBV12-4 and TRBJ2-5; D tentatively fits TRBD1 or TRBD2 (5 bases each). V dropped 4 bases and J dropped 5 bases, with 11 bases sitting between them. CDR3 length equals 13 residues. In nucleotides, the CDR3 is TGTGCCAGCAGTTCGGGGCGACGGGAGACCCAGTACTTC. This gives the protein CASSSGRRETQYF.

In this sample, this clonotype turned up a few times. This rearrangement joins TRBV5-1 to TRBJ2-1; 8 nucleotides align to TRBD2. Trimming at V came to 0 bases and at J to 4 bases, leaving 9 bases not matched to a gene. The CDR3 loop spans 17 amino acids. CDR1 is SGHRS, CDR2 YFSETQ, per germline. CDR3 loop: CASSLAGLVSGYNEQFF. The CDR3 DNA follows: TGCGCCAGCAGCTTGGCGGGACTAGTCTCAGGGTACAATGAGCAGTTCTTC.

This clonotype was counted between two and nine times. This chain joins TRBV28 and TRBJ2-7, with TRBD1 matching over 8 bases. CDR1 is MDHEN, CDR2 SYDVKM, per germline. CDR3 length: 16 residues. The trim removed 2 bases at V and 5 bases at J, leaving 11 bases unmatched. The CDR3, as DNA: TGTGCCAGCAGTTTACTGGACAGGGTGAAGCACCACGAGCAGTACTTC. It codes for CASSLLDRVKHHEQYF. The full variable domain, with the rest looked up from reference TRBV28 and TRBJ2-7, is DVKVTQSSRYLVKRTGEKVFLECVQDMDHENMFWYRQDPGLGLRLIYFSYDVKMKEKGDIPEGYSVSREKKERFSLILESASTNQTSMYLCASSLLDRVKHHEQYFGPGTRLTVT.

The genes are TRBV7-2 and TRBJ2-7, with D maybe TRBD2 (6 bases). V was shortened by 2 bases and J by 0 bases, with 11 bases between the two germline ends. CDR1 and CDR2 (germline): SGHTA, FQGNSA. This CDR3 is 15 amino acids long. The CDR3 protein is CASSLRVGSSYEQYF. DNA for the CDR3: TGTGCCAGCAGCTTAAGGGTCGGGAGCTCCTACGAGCAGTACTTC. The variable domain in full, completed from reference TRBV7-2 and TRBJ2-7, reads GAGVSQSPSNKVTEKGKDVELRCDPISGHTALYWYRQSLGQGLEFLIYFQGNSAPDKSGLPSDRFSAERTGGSVSTLTIQRTQQEDSAVYLCASSLRVGSSYEQYFGPGTRLTVT.

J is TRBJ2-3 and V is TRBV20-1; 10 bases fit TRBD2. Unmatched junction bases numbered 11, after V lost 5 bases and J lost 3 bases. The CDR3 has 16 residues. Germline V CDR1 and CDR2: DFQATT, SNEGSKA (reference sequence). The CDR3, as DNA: TGCAGTGCTCCCAAGATAGCGGGAGGAACTACAGATACGCAGTATTTT. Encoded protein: CSAPKIAGGTTDTQYF.

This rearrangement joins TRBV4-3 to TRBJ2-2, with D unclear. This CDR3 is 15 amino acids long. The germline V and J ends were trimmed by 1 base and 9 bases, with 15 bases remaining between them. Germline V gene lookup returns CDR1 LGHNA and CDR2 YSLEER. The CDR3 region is CASSQGPYEPRELFF. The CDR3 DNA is TGCGCCAGCAGCCAAGGCCCTTACGAGCCCAGGGAGCTGTTTTTT.

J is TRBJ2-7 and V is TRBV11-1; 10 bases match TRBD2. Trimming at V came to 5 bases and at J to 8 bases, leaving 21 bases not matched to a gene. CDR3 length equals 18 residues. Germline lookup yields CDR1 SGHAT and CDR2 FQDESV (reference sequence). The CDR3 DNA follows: TGTGCCAGCAGCCCCCACGCCCCGGGACTAGCGATACTTACGAAGCAGTACTTC. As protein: CASSPHAPGLAILTKQYF.

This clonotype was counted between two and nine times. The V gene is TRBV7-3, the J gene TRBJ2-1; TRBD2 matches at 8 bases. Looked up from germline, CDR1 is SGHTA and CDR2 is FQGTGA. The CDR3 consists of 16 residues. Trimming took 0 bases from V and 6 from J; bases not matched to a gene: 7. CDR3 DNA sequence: TGTGCCAGCAGCTTAACCGGGACTAGGGTATTCAATGAGCAGTTCTTC. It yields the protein CASSLTGTRVFNEQFF.

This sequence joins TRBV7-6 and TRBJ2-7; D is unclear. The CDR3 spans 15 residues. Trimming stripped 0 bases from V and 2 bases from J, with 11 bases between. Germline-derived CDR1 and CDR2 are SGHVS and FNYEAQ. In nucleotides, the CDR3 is TGTGCCAGCAGCTTAGCGACCGCGCCTACCTACGAGCAGTACTTC. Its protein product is CASSLATAPTYEQYF.

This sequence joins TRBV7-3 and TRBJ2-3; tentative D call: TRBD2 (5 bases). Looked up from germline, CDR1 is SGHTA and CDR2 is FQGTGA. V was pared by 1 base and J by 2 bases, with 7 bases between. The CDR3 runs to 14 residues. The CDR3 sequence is CASSLIGDTDTQYF. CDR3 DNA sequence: TGTGCCAGCAGCTTAATCGGGGACACAGATACGCAGTATTTT.